The rows below give T cell receptor beta chains drawn from one sample of a study of T cells in Graves' hyperthyroidism and ophthalmopathy. TCRdb re-analysed the multiplex PCR reads in MiXCR, keeping a single row per CDR3 protein. The table shows 350,000 or so distinct CDR3 sequences, with approximately 18% occurring only once. Sample: blood. Receptors originate from a middle-aged woman with Graves' ophthalmopathy. Both conserved end residues are part of each CDR3. The D gene is left open where the match is weak. Expanded clones get a size class; other rows say once, few or many, or leave the size out.

NA	many	TRBV6-1	TRBJ2-7	CASSKDRSYEQYF	TGTGCCAGCAGTAAAGACAGATCCTACGAGCAGTACTTC
TRBD2	many	TRBV28	TRBJ2-2	CASSLSGPANTGELFF	TGTGCCAGCAGTCTTAGCGGGCCAGCGAACACCGGGGAGCTGTTTTTT
NA	NA	TRBV27	TRBJ2-7	CASSFGTSREQYF	TGTGCCAGCAGTTTTGGTACCTCCCGCGAGCAGTACTTC
NA	many	TRBV4-2	TRBJ1-2	CASSQAAGDYGYTF	TGTGCCAGCAGCCAAGCGGCAGGGGACTATGGCTACACCTTC
NA	many	TRBV4-3	TRBJ2-2	CASSQAVRGTGELFF	TGCGCCAGCAGCCAAGCAGTACGGGGCACCGGGGAGCTGTTTTTT
TRBD1	NA	TRBV6-1	TRBJ1-5	CASNKIGQGDQPQHF	TGTGCCAGCAACAAAATAGGACAGGGCGATCAGCCCCAGCATTTT
NA	many	TRBV5-1	TRBJ1-1	CASSFPENTEAFF	TGCGCCAGCAGCTTCCCAGAGAACACTGAAGCTTTCTTT
NA	many	TRBV5-1	TRBJ2-4	CASSLAGQKNIQYF	TGCGCCAGCAGCTTGGCGGGACAAAAAAACATTCAGTACTTC
NA	many	TRBV9	TRBJ1-1	CASSVDPNLAEAFF	TGTGCCAGCAGCGTAGACCCTAATTTGGCTGAAGCTTTCTTT
TRBD1	many	TRBV20-1	TRBJ1-5	CSAATGGRSQHF	TGCAGTGCTGCTACAGGGGGTAGGTCCCAGCATTTT
NA	many	TRBV6-1	TRBJ2-2	CASTDRGTERGELFF	TGTGCCAGCACCGATAGGGGGACGGAACGCGGGGAGCTGTTTTTT
TRBD1	many	TRBV3-1	TRBJ1-1	CASSQGIGGGTEAFF	TGTGCCAGCAGCCAAGGGATAGGGGGCGGGACTGAAGCTTTCTTT
NA	NA	TRBV29-1	TRBJ2-5	CSVVLRDLGETQYF	TGCAGCGTTGTTCTACGGGATCTGGGGGAGACCCAGTACTTC
NA	many	TRBV5-6	TRBJ1-2	CASSPLGRPDGYTF	TGTGCCAGCAGCCCTCTCGGGCGCCCGGATGGCTACACCTTC
NA	NA	TRBV2	TRBJ1-2	CASSYSRGLPPLYGYTF	TGTGCCAGCAGTTACTCGAGGGGCCTCCCACCTCTCTATGGCTACACCTTC
TRBD1	many	TRBV28	TRBJ2-5	CASKPGQGVKTQYF	TGTGCCAGCAAGCCGGGACAGGGGGTGAAGACCCAGTACTTC
NA	many	TRBV28	TRBJ1-3	CASSFRHSLPFSWGNTIYF	TGTGCCAGCAGCTTCCGACATTCCTTACCCTTCTCTTGGGGAAACACCATATATTTT
NA	many	TRBV7-2	TRBJ2-5	CASSLQGTEQETQYF	TGTGCCAGCAGCTTACAAGGGACTGAGCAAGAGACCCAGTACTTC
TRBD1	many	TRBV2	TRBJ2-4	CASRGQDLAKNIQYF	TGTGCCAGCAGGGGACAGGATCTAGCCAAAAACATTCAGTACTTC
TRBD2	many	TRBV29-1	TRBJ2-2	CSALLAPNTGELFF	TGCAGCGCCCTACTAGCGCCGAACACCGGGGAGCTGTTTTTT
NA	many	TRBV5-1	TRBJ2-7	CASSLWDDEQYF	TGCGCCAGCAGCTTATGGGACGACGAGCAGTACTTC
TRBD1	many	TRBV15	TRBJ2-7	CATSPDRGTYEQYF	TGTGCCACCAGCCCGGACAGGGGGACCTACGAGCAGTACTTC
NA	many	TRBV30	TRBJ1-2	CAWSGSGPYGYTF	TGTGCCTGGAGTGGGTCGGGACCCTATGGCTACACCTTC
NA	many	TRBV12-3/TRBV12-4	TRBJ1-1	CASNSGQNMNTEAFF	TGTGCCAGCAACTCCGGACAGAACATGAACACTGAAGCTTTCTTT
NA	many	TRBV27	TRBJ1-2	CASSPRLSWDYGYTF	TGTGCCAGCAGTCCCCGACTGTCATGGGACTATGGCTACACCTTC
NA	NA	TRBV12-3/TRBV12-4	TRBJ2-7	CASSLQPGPYEQYF	TGTGCCAGCAGCCTCCAGCCCGGACCCTACGAGCAGTACTTC
NA	many	TRBV11-2	TRBJ2-7	CASSSVRPRGSSYEQYF	TGTGCCAGCAGCTCCGTTCGACCTCGGGGGTCCTCCTACGAGCAGTACTTC
TRBD2	few	TRBV5-1	TRBJ2-7	CASSLVSSSGSNEQYF	TGCGCCAGCAGCTTAGTGAGTTCCAGCGGGAGCAACGAGCAGTACTTC
NA	many	TRBV6-1	TRBJ2-5	CASTATIGTQYF	TGTGCCAGCACCGCTACGATCGGGACCCAGTACTTC
NA	many	TRBV6-4	TRBJ2-4	CASSYIGLAKNIQYF	TGTGCCAGCAGTTACATAGGGTTGGCCAAAAACATTCAGTACTTC
NA	many	TRBV28	TRBJ1-2	CASSLPLELYGYTF	TGTGCCAGCAGTTTACCCCTGGAACTCTATGGCTACACCTTC
TRBD1	many	TRBV7-2	TRBJ1-2	CASSFGQGGSGYTF	TGTGCCAGCAGCTTCGGACAGGGAGGATCCGGCTACACCTTC
NA	NA	TRBV28	TRBJ1-2	CASRYSSTGRNYGYTF	TGTGCCAGCAGGTACTCATCCACAGGGAGGAACTATGGCTACACCTTC
NA	many	TRBV2	TRBJ2-2	CASSWDGLGGELFF	TGTGCCAGCAGTTGGGACGGCCTGGGGGGGGAGCTGTTTTTT
TRBD2	many	TRBV20-1	TRBJ2-7	CSARILAGGDYEQYF	TGCAGTGCCCGTATCCTAGCGGGAGGGGATTACGAGCAGTACTTC
TRBD2	many	TRBV10-3	TRBJ2-3	CAIRASTLAGGGDTQYF	TGTGCCATCAGGGCCAGTACACTAGCGGGAGGGGGGGATACGCAGTATTTT
TRBD2	NA	TRBV11-3	TRBJ2-2	CASSLSGTMTGELFF	TGTGCCAGCAGCTTATCTGGGACTATGACCGGGGAGCTGTTTTTT
NA	many	TRBV6-1	TRBJ1-2	CASRNLYQDYGYTF	TGTGCCAGCAGGAACCTTTATCAAGACTATGGCTACACCTTC
NA	many	TRBV12-3/TRBV12-4	TRBJ2-7	CASSFQGKEGEEQYF	TGTGCCAGCAGTTTTCAAGGGAAGGAGGGAGAGGAGCAGTACTTC
NA	NA	TRBV6-2/TRBV6-3	TRBJ1-1	CASSYSMGYAEAFF	TGTGCCAGCAGTTACTCGATGGGGTACGCTGAAGCTTTCTTT
NA	many	TRBV4-1	TRBJ1-2	CASSQETYGYTF	TGCGCCAGCAGCCAAGAAACCTATGGCTACACCTTC
TRBD2	many	TRBV28	TRBJ2-7	CASSQETSGSYEQYF	TGTGCCAGCAGTCAAGAGACTAGCGGCTCATACGAGCAGTACTTC